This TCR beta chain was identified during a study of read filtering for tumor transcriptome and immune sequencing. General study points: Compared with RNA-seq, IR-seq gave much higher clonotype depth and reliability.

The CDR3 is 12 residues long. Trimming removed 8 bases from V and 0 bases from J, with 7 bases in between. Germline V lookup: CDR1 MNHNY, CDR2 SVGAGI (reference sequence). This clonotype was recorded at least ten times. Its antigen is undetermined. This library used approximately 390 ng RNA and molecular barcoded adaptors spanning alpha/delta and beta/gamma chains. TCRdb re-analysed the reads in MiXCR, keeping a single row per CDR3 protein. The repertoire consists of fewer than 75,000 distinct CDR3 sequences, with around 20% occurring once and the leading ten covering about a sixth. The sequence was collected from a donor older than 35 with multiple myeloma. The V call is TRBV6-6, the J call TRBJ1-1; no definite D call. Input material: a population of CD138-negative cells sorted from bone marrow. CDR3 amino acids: CASFAMNTEAFF. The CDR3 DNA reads TGTGCCAGCTTTGCTATGAACACTGAAGCTTTCTTT.